These 5 T cell receptor beta chains were sequenced from one sample in a study of cytomegalovirus exposure and HLA in healthy donors. The PCR contained 60 Vbeta and 13 Jbeta primers. Sequenced by immunoSEQ multiplex PCR; TCRdb stores in-frame clones only, minus some. The sample totals around 60,000 clones. The sequenced sample consisted of PBMCs. The receptor source for this set is a woman younger than 30 in good health and CMV-seronegative.

In regard to this clone: The junction shows a germline mismatch at one end, possibly a read error. V is TRBV28 and J is TRBJ1-2, with 8 bases aligning to TRBD1. The CDR3 contains 16 residues. CDR1 is MDHEN and CDR2 is SYDVKM in the germline V gene. The CDR3 protein is CASRLSTGVTNYGYTF. The DNA of the CDR3 is TGTGCCAGCAGATTATCGACAGGGGTGACTAACTATGGCTACACCTTC.

The chain couples TRBV19 to TRBJ2-1; D uncertain. The CDR3 is made up of 15 amino acids. Trimming stripped 7 bases from V and 4 bases from J, with 17 bases between. Per the germline V gene, CDR1 is LNHDA and CDR2 is SQIVND (reference sequence). The CDR3 protein is CASTTLPAEYNEQFF. The CDR3 DNA follows: TGTGCCAGTACAACCCTGCCTGCAGAATACAATGAGCAGTTCTTC.

This chain joins TRBV5-8 and TRBJ2-2, with TRBD2 as a possible D gene (6 bases). V was trimmed by 4 bases and J by 6 bases, leaving 10 bases between them. Germline V gives CDR1 SGHTS, CDR2 YDEGEE. CDR3 length: 13 residues. CDR3 amino acids: CASSPDYSGELFF. In nucleotides, the CDR3 is TGTGCCAGCAGCCCGGACTATTCCGGGGAGCTGTTTTTT.

V is TRBV28 and J is TRBJ1-4, with 9 positions matching TRBD1. The length of the CDR3 is 16 residues. Germline CDR1 reads MDHEN; CDR2 reads SYDVKM. V lost 5 bases, J lost 6 bases, and 10 bases stayed unmatched. The CDR3 sequence: CASSPPRDREDEKLFF. DNA for the CDR3: TGTGCCAGCAGTCCACCCCGGGACAGGGAGGATGAAAAACTGTTTTTT.

The rearrangement uses TRBV10-2 and TRBJ2-1, with TRBD1 as a possible D gene (6 bases). V gave up 10 bases and J gave up 4 bases, with 17 bases separating them. This CDR3 has 14 residues. Germline assignment: CDR1 WSHSY and CDR2 SAAADI. The CDR3 spells CATQFLQGYNEQFF. CDR3 sequence (DNA): TGCGCCACCCAATTCCTCCAGGGGTACAATGAGCAGTTCTTC.